Each of the 24 T cell receptor beta chains below was sequenced from the same sample in a study of spatial heterogeneity in lung cancer. TCRdb reprocessed the 5' RACE reads with MiXCR, giving one entry per CDR3 protein. The sample consists of more than 85,000 distinct CDR3 sequences, under 9% of them appearing once. Time point indicated: sample taken at primary tumor resection. Without sorting, whole RNA was sequenced from tumor, nontumor lung or frozen PBMC. This sample comprised PBMCs, obtained at surgery. These receptors all stem from a male donor with early-stage non-small cell lung cancer.

The genes are TRBV25-1 and TRBJ1-2; the match to TRBD1 covers 11 bases. The CDR3 runs to 17 residues. Germline CDR1 MGHDK, CDR2 SYGVNS. The V and J ends lost 1 base and 4 bases, in that order; junction bases with no gene match: 8. CDR3 in amino acids: CASSESPGQGDAYGYTF. In DNA form, the CDR3 reads TGTGCCAGCAGTGAATCCCCGGGACAGGGGGACGCCTATGGCTACACCTTC.

There are a few counts of this clonotype. The chain has TRBV7-3 and TRBJ2-1; TRBD1 matches at 7 bases. V lost 0 bases and J lost 3; bases outside the gene matches: 2. The CDR3 has 15 amino acids. The germline V gene encodes CDR1 SGHTA and CDR2 FQGTGA. CDR3 sequence: CASSLTGTVYNEQFF. The CDR3 bases are TGTGCCAGCAGCTTAACCGGGACAGTCTACAATGAGCAGTTCTTC.

In this sample, this clonotype turned up a few times. CDR3: CASSRSSPSGANTGELFF. CDR3 nucleotide sequence: TGTGCCAGCAGCCGATCCTCACCTAGCGGGGCGAACACCGGGGAGCTGTTTTTT. The chain uses TRBV6-2 or TRBV6-3 and TRBJ2-2; 9 positions agree with TRBD2. The CDR3 contains 18 residues. Germline V lookup: CDR1 MNHEY, CDR2 SVGEGT. The ends lost 6 bases at V and 0 bases at J; junction bases unmatched: 11.

This clonotype came up a few times. The chain couples TRBV14 to TRBJ1-2; D is ambiguous. The CDR3 runs to 13 residues. Germline CDR1 is SGHDN and CDR2 is FVKESK. Trimming cost V 0 bases and J 8 bases, with 10 bases left between them. CDR3 nucleotide sequence: TGTGCCAGCAGCCAAGAAAGAGGGCAAGGCTACACCTTC. It codes for CASSQERGQGYTF.

This clonotype was seen many times. The chain is built from TRBV29-1 and TRBJ1-4; 7 bases fit TRBD1. J lost 3 bases, V lost 6 bases, and 4 bases had no gene match. The CDR3 is 13 amino acids. Germline V gives CDR1 SQVTM, CDR2 ANQGSEA. CDR3 amino acids: CSVTGTPNEKLFF. CDR3 sequence (DNA): TGCAGCGTGACAGGGACACCTAATGAAAAACTGTTTTTT.

The sample holds a few counts of this clonotype. The chain couples TRBV29-1 to TRBJ2-2; no clear D. V was clipped by 4 bases and J by 1 base, with 10 bases between them. CDR3 length: 14 amino acids. The V gene's germline CDR1 is SQVTM and CDR2 ANQGSEA. The CDR3 spells CSVVSLLNTGELFF. DNA for the CDR3: TGCAGCGTTGTCTCTCTTTTGAACACCGGGGAGCTGTTTTTT.

In its sample, this clonotype was seen many times. V gene TRBV3-1 combines with J gene TRBJ1-1; no clear D gene. Germline CDR1 and CDR2: LGHDT and YNNKEL (reference sequence). The CDR3 is made up of 13 amino acids. V lost 3 bases, J lost 1 base, and 6 bases lay in between. CDR3 sequence reads: CASSQYRNTEAFF. As DNA, the CDR3 is TGTGCCAGCAGCCAGTACAGGAACACTGAAGCTTTCTTT.

This clonotype came up a few times. The chain employs TRBV9 and TRBJ1-6; D is undetermined. Trimming took off 4 bases at V and 0 bases at J, with 8 bases between the two ends. CDR1 and CDR2 from the germline V gene are SGDLS and YYNGEE. This CDR3 has 15 amino acids. The CDR3 bases are TGTGCCAGCAGCCGTATGAGCTCCTATAATTCACCCCTCCACTTT. It translates to CASSRMSSYNSPLHF.

This clonotype was recorded at least ten times. The CDR3 sequence is CASSRGTGTSYEQYF. CDR3 DNA sequence: TGTGCCAGCAGCCGGGGGACAGGGACTTCCTACGAGCAGTACTTC. V usage is TRBV4-2 and J usage is TRBJ2-7; TRBD1 matches 9 bases. J was trimmed by 1 base and V by 4 bases; bases with no gene match: 5. CDR3 length equals 15 residues. Germline CDR1 LGHNA, CDR2 YNFKEQ.

This clonotype turned up a few times. V usage is TRBV20-1 and J usage is TRBJ2-3, with 13 bases that match TRBD2. The CDR3 runs to 15 residues. Looked up from germline, CDR1 is DFQATT and CDR2 is SNEGSKA (reference sequence). V shed 3 bases, J shed 8 bases, and the junction held 8 bases outside the gene matches. DNA of the CDR3: TGCAGTGCTAGCGGAGGACTAGCGGGAGTGTCTACGCAGTATTTT. This gives the protein CSASGGLAGVSTQYF.

This sequence joins TRBV10-2 and TRBJ2-3, with D maybe TRBD1 (5 bases). Germline V gene data show CDR1 as WSHSY and CDR2 as SAAADI. The V end lost 7 bases, the J end lost 1 base, and 18 bases lay between the germline ends. This CDR3 contains 16 residues. CDR3 amino acids: CASIAVGRAGTDTQYF. CDR3 nucleotide sequence: TGCGCCAGCATCGCGGTGGGCAGGGCCGGCACAGATACGCAGTATTTT.

This clonotype was seen at least ten times. The V gene is TRBV5-5, the J gene TRBJ2-1; the D gene could be TRBD1 or TRBD2 (5 bases each). V was clipped by 0 bases and J by 2 bases, with 9 bases between them. Germline CDR1 is SGHKS and CDR2 is YYEKEE (reference sequence). CDR3 length equals 15 residues. CDR3 nucleotides: TGTGCCAGCAGCTTGGCCGGGGACCCCTACAATGAGCAGTTCTTC. Translation gives CASSLAGDPYNEQFF.

The rearrangement uses TRBV18 and TRBJ1-6; possible D gene TRBD1, 5 bases. There are 15 residues in the CDR3. The germline V gene has CDR1 KGHSH and CDR2 LQKENI. Trimming pared 4 bases from V and 7 bases from J, leaving 14 bases between. The CDR3 region has the DNA TGTGCCAGCTCACAGTTAGACAGTGTGAATTCACCCCTCCACTTT. It translates to CASSQLDSVNSPLHF. Looking up the rest from reference TRBV18 and TRBJ1-6 gives the full variable domain: NAGVMQNPRHLVRRRGQEARLRCSPMKGHSHVYWYRQLPEEGLKFMVYLQKENIIDESGMPKERFSAEFPKEGPSILRIQQVVRGDSAAYFCASSQLDSVNSPLHFGNGTRLTVT.

This clonotype was seen more than once but under ten times. V is TRBV29-1 and J is TRBJ2-3, with D maybe TRBD2 (6 bases). The CDR3 runs to 14 residues. V was clipped by 6 bases and J by 0 bases, with 13 bases between them. Germline V gene data show CDR1 as SQVTM and CDR2 as ANQGSEA. CDR3 nucleotides: TGCAGCGTGCGGGGAACAATTAGCACAGATACGCAGTATTTT. The encoded protein is CSVRGTISTDTQYF.

This clonotype was picked up many times. CDR3 loop: CASSFPGQDTDTQYF. CDR3 DNA: TGTGCCAGCAGCTTCCCGGGACAGGACACAGATACGCAGTATTTT. V and J are TRBV5-4 and TRBJ2-3, with 8 bases that match TRBD1. The CDR3 spans 15 residues. V lost 2 bases, J lost 2 bases, and 4 bases stayed unmatched. Germline loops: CDR1 SGHNT, CDR2 YYREEE (reference sequence).

This clonotype occurred many times. This chain links TRBV28 with TRBJ2-2; a possible D gene is TRBD2 (5 bases). The germline CDR1 and CDR2 sequences are MDHEN and SYDVKM. Trimming left V 5 bases short and J 7 bases short, with 11 bases between. The CDR3 extends over 13 amino acids. CDR3 protein: CASSKSSVGELFF. The CDR3 DNA follows: TGTGCCAGCAGTAAAAGTAGCGTCGGGGAGCTGTTTTTT.

This clonotype was counted many times. The rearrangement links TRBV4-2 to TRBJ1-1; TRBD1 might be the D (5 bases). Trimming stripped 2 bases from V and 5 bases from J, with 21 bases between. The CDR3 consists of 17 residues. Germline loops: CDR1 LGHNA, CDR2 YNFKEQ. CDR3 nucleotides: TGTGCCAGCAGCCAATCGCGGACCGGACGGGGGAGAACTGAAGCTTTCTTT. This translates into CASSQSRTGRGRTEAFF.

This clonotype occurred many times. The gene calls are TRBV10-3 and TRBJ2-2; D gene uncertain. The CDR3 runs to 14 residues. V lost 4 bases to trimming and J lost 4 bases, with 10 bases between them. Per the germline V gene, CDR1 is ENHRY and CDR2 is SYGVKD. CDR3 DNA: TGTGCCATCAGTGTATCAAGCGCCACCGGGGAGCTGTTTTTT. Its translation is CAISVSSATGELFF.

This clonotype turned up a few times. CDR3 amino acids: CASSLAGTGGYEQYF. The CDR3 bases are TGTGCCAGCAGTTTAGCCGGGACAGGGGGCTACGAGCAGTACTTC. The rearrangement uses TRBV28 and TRBJ2-7; TRBD1 aligns across 11 bases. Germline values: CDR1 MDHEN, CDR2 SYDVKM. The CDR3 contains 15 residues. V lost 2 bases to trimming and J lost 3 bases; unmatched junction nucleotides: 3.

The rearrangement joins TRBV11-2 to TRBJ1-6; D is unclear. CDR3 length: 14 amino acids. V shed 5 bases and J shed 9 bases, with 14 bases lying between them. In germline, CDR1 is SGHAT, CDR2 FQNNGV. The CDR3 nucleotides are TGTGCCAGCAGCCTCGGACTTTTGGGTTCACCCCTCCACTTT. This codes for CASSLGLLGSPLHF.

This clonotype was picked up a small number of times. The chain links TRBV5-1 to TRBJ2-5, with D perhaps TRBD2 (6 bases). In germline, CDR1 is SGHRS, CDR2 YFSETQ. The CDR3 runs to 14 residues. V was cut by 4 bases and J by 7 bases, with 17 bases left in between. The CDR3 DNA reads TGCGCCAGCAGCACGGGGACGAACGGGGGGACCCAGTACTTC. This translates into CASSTGTNGGTQYF.

This clonotype showed up many times. The chain has TRBV5-1 and TRBJ2-6, with D perhaps TRBD2 (6 bases). The germline V gene has CDR1 SGHRS and CDR2 YFSETQ. CDR3 size: 16 residues. Trimming took 0 bases from V and 2 from J, leaving 9 bases between them. CDR3: CASSLGEATGANVLTF. The DNA for the CDR3 is TGCGCCAGCAGCTTGGGGGAGGCCACTGGGGCCAACGTCCTGACTTTC. Filled out from reference TRBV5-1 and TRBJ2-6, the complete variable domain reads KAGVTQTPRYLIKTRGQQVTLSCSPISGHRSVSWYQQTPGQGLQFLFEYFSETQRNKGNFPGRFSGRQFSNSRSEMNVSTLELGDSALYLCASSLGEATGANVLTFGAGSRLTVL.

The chain joins TRBV7-3 to TRBJ1-1, with D possibly being TRBD1 (5 bases). V dropped 2 bases and J dropped 0 bases, with 7 bases sitting between them. The CDR3 totals 14 residues. Germline CDR1 is SGHTA and CDR2 is FQGTGA. CDR3 DNA sequence: TGTGCCAGCAGCTTAGCGGGGGTGAACACTGAAGCTTTCTTT. The encoded protein is CASSLAGVNTEAFF.

The chain recombines TRBV7-9 with TRBJ2-5; D gene ambiguous. The V end lost 1 base, the J end lost 1 base, and 10 bases lay between the germline ends. This CDR3 is built from 15 residues. From germline, CDR1 is SEHNR and CDR2 FQNEAQ (reference sequence). CDR3 residues: CASSLGRQVQETQYF. The CDR3 region has the DNA TGTGCCAGCAGCTTAGGACGACAAGTCCAAGAGACCCAGTACTTC.